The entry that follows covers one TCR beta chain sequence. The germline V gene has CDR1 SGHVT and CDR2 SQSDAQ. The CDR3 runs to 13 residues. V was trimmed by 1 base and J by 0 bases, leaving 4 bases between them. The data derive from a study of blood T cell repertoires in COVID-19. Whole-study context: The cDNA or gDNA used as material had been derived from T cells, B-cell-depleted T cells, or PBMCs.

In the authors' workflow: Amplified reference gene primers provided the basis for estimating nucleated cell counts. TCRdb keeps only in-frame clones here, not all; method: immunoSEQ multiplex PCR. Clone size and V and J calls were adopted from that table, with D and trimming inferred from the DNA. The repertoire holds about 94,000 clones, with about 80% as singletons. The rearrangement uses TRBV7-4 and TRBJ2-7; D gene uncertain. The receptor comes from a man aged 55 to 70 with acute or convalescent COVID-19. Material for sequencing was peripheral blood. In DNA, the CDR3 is TGTGCCAGCAGCTTAGTGAGCTCCTACGAGCAGTACTTC. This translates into CASSLVSSYEQYF.